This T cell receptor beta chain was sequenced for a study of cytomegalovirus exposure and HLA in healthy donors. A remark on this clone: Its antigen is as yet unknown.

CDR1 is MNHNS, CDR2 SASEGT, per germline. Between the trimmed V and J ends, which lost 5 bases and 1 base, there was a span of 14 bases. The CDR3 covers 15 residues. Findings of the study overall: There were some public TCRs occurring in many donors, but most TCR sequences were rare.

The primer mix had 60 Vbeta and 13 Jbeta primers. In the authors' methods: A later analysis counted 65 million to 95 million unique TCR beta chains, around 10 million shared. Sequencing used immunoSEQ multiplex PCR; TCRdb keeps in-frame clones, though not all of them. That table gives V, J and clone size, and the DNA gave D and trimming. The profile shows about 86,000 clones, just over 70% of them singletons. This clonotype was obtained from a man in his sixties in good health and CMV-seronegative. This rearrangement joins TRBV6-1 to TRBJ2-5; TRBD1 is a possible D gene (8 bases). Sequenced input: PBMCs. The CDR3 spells CASSWDRTSQETQYF. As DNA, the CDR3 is TGTGCCAGCAGTTGGGACAGGACTAGCCAAGAGACCCAGTACTTC.